This T cell receptor beta chain is from a study of OX40 agonist ivuxolimab in advanced cancers. Study-level information: Partial responses were seen in three patients, one with hepatocellular carcinoma and two with cutaneous melanoma.

With regard to this clone: Its specificity is not known.

Measured with immunoSEQ multiplex PCR; TCRdb has only the in-frame clones, and not every one. The table records about 100,000 clones, 95% to 96% of them present only once. Trimming pared 4 bases from V and 4 bases from J, leaving 10 bases between. The CDR3 is 13 amino acids. Germline V gene lookup returns CDR1 SGHRS and CDR2 YFSETQ. General observations from the study: Clonal expansion from baseline to week 6 occurred in both CD4+ and CD8+ T cells.

The sample here was CD4+ or CD8+ T cells sorted from blood, taken in a trial of the OX40 agonist ivuxolimab. The chain joins TRBV5-1 to TRBJ2-3; D call uncertain. The receptor's source is an adult with an advanced solid tumor such as melanoma, head and neck, liver or kidney cancer. The CDR3 reads CASSAVPADTQYF. The CDR3 coding sequence is TGCGCCAGCAGCGCGGTCCCCGCAGATACGCAGTATTTT.